The 18 T cell receptor beta chains below come from one sample, sequenced in a study of blood T cell repertoires in COVID-19. TCRdb keeps only in-frame clones here, not all; method: immunoSEQ multiplex PCR. The profile covers about 150,000 clones, with more than 80% appearing a single time and 2.2% taken by the ten largest. Sequenced: peripheral blood. All receptors come from a man in his 70s with acute or convalescent COVID-19.

The chain joins TRBV28 to TRBJ1-3; D might be TRBD1 (6 bases). Germline V CDR1 and CDR2: MDHEN, SYDVKM. This CDR3 is built from 19 residues. Deletions cut 2 bases from V and 0 bases from J, with 20 bases between. CDR3 DNA: TGTGCCAGCAGTTTAAAGGGGGATCTGATGGGTCTCTCTGGAAACACCATATATTTT. Amino acids: CASSLKGDLMGLSGNTIYF.

This chain uses TRBV28 with TRBJ1-5; tentative D call: TRBD1 (5 bases). Germline V gene data show CDR1 as MDHEN and CDR2 as SYDVKM. V shed 8 bases and J shed 4 bases, with 12 bases lying between them. The CDR3 covers 13 residues. The chain's CDR3 is CASGTGLNQPQHF. The CDR3 bases are TGTGCCAGCGGAACGGGACTGAATCAGCCCCAGCATTTT.

The rearrangement uses TRBV6-1 and TRBJ1-3; D is uncertain. CDR1 is MNHNS, CDR2 SASEGT, per germline. Trimming took off 4 bases at V and 0 bases at J, with 16 bases between the two ends. CDR3 length: 17 residues. The CDR3 loop reads CASSVTPAVYSGNTIYF. The CDR3 nucleotides are TGTGCCAGCAGTGTTACCCCCGCGGTCTACTCTGGAAACACCATATATTTT.

The chain is built from TRBV3-1 (or the pseudogene TRBV3-2) and TRBJ2-3; D not certain. The germline V gene has CDR1 LGHDT and CDR2 YNNKEL (reference sequence). The CDR3 runs 14 residues. V was trimmed by 2 bases and J by 0 bases, leaving 6 bases between them. For the CDR3, the DNA is TGTGCCAGCAGCCAAACATGGAGCACAGATACGCAGTATTTT. It codes for CASSQTWSTDTQYF.

This sequence joins TRBV28 and TRBJ1-2; 9 nucleotides align to TRBD1. There are 13 residues in the CDR3. Germline CDR1 is MDHEN and CDR2 is SYDVKM. Trimming took 6 bases from V and 7 from J; bases not matched to a gene: 6. The CDR3 DNA is TGTGCCAGCAGGTTACAGGGGGCAAGTGGCTACACCTTC. Translated: CASRLQGASGYTF.

The V and J genes are TRBV9 and TRBJ2-1, with D possibly TRBD2 on 7 matching bases. The CDR3 loop spans 15 amino acids. Germline-derived CDR1 and CDR2 are SGDLS and YYNGEE. Trimming removed 1 base at V and 4 bases at J, with 12 bases between. DNA for the CDR3: TGTGCCAGCAGCGTAACCGCGGGGGCATACAATGAGCAGTTCTTC. It is translated as CASSVTAGAYNEQFF.

V and J are TRBV27 and TRBJ2-1; D remains ambiguous. Trimming took off 3 bases at V and 8 bases at J, with 8 bases between the two ends. The CDR3 totals 12 residues. CDR1 and CDR2 (germline): MNHEY, SMNVEV (reference sequence). The CDR3 reads CASSFGEDEQFF. CDR3 in DNA: TGTGCCAGCAGTTTTGGTGAGGATGAGCAGTTCTTC.

This clone was seen a few times. The chain employs TRBV27 and TRBJ1-5; D uncertain. Trimming pared 4 bases from V and 2 bases from J, leaving 9 bases between. In germline, CDR1 is MNHEY, CDR2 SMNVEV (reference sequence). The CDR3 is 14 residues long. The DNA for the CDR3 is TGTGCCAGCAGTTCGAGCATACGCAATCAGCCCCAGCATTTT. This sequence encodes CASSSSIRNQPQHF.

The chain recombines TRBV6-6 with TRBJ1-5; D remains unclear. V lost 7 bases and J lost 7, with 14 bases in between. Per germline, CDR1 MNHNY and CDR2 SVGAGI (reference sequence). The CDR3 is 13 residues long. The DNA for the CDR3 is TGTGCCAGCACCCGCGAGTTCCGCCAGCCCCAGCATTTT. Residues: CASTREFRQPQHF.

V gene TRBV2 combines with J gene TRBJ1-4; the D gene is possibly TRBD1 (6 bases). Germline V gene data show CDR1 as SNHLY and CDR2 as FYNNEI. This CDR3 has 15 amino acids. Trimming left V 2 bases short and J 8 bases short, with 15 bases between. The CDR3 sequence is CASSELGGSVEKLFF. As DNA, the CDR3 is TGTGCCAGCAGTGAACTTGGGGGCTCGGTAGAAAAACTGTTTTTT.

The chain employs TRBV5-8 and TRBJ1-5; D remains ambiguous. The germline CDR1 and CDR2 sequences are SGHTS and YDEGEE. The CDR3 has 14 residues. Trimming took 0 bases from V and 3 from J, leaving 7 bases between them. DNA for the CDR3: TGTGCCAGCAGCTTGGGGCAGGACAATCAGCCCCAGCATTTT. Translating gives CASSLGQDNQPQHF. Full variable domain (missing parts from reference TRBV5-8 and TRBJ1-5): EAGVTQSPTHLIKTRGQQATLRCSPISGHTSVYWYQQALGLGLQFLLWYDEGEERNRGNFPPRFSGRQFPNYSSELNVNALELEDSALYLCASSLGQDNQPQHFGDGTRLSIL.

This clone was seen many times. The rearrangement joins TRBV14 to TRBJ2-3, with D tentatively TRBD2 (5 bases). V lost 4 bases to trimming and J lost 9 bases, with 11 bases between them. Germline values: CDR1 SGHDN, CDR2 FVKESK. The CDR3 loop spans 12 amino acids. This CDR3 reads CASSPQSGTQYF. In nucleotides, the CDR3 is TGTGCCAGCAGCCCCCAGAGCGGAACGCAGTATTTT.

This clone was observed a few times. V and J are TRBV2 and TRBJ1-2, with a weak D call TRBD1 (5 bases). CDR3 length: 15 residues. V lost 7 bases, J lost 4 bases, and 19 bases lay in between. Germline V gene lookup returns CDR1 SNHLY and CDR2 FYNNEI. The CDR3 protein is CASIQGVAGFYGYTF. The CDR3 DNA follows: TGTGCCAGCATCCAAGGGGTGGCGGGGTTCTATGGCTACACCTTC.

The gene calls are TRBV6-6 and TRBJ2-4; 9 bases line up with TRBD1. Germline CDR1 reads MNHNY; CDR2 reads SVGAGI (reference sequence). Unmatched junction bases numbered 18, after V lost 5 bases and J lost 1 base. This CDR3 comprises 20 residues. In DNA, the CDR3 is TGTGCCAGCAGTCTAAACAGGGGGCCCATACTCAGGGAGGCCAAAAACATTCAGTACTTC. Encoded protein: CASSLNRGPILREAKNIQYF.

The chain joins TRBV7-8 to TRBJ2-1, with D possibly being TRBD2 (6 bases). Germline V gene data show CDR1 as SGHVS and CDR2 as FQNEAQ. This CDR3 has 14 amino acids. Trimming removed 5 bases at V and 6 bases at J, with 14 bases between. The CDR3 DNA is TGTGCCAGCAGCGCTTCAACTAGCTCCAATGAGCAGTTCTTC. Encoded protein: CASSASTSSNEQFF.

The rearrangement uses TRBV19 and TRBJ1-1, with D uncertain. Germline CDR1 reads LNHDA; CDR2 reads SQIVND (reference sequence). Trimming removed 8 bases from V and 8 bases from J, with 6 bases in between. The CDR3 is 9 amino acids. In nucleotides, the CDR3 is TGTGCCAGTGTTCCGGAAGCTTTCTTT. As protein: CASVPEAFF. The full variable domain, completed using reference TRBV19 and TRBJ1-1, is DGGITQSPKYLFRKEGQNVTLSCEQNLNHDAMYWYRQDPGQGLRLIYYSQIVNDFQKGDIAEGYSVSREKKESFPLTVTSAQKNPTAFYLCASVPEAFFGQGTRLTVV.

V and J are TRBV6-1 and TRBJ1-2; tentatively, D is TRBD1 (5 bases). The CDR3 consists of 15 residues. V dropped 3 bases and J dropped 4 bases, with 15 bases sitting between them. CDR1 and CDR2 from the germline V gene are MNHNS and SASEGT. The CDR3 region is CASSDGAGRFYGYTF. The CDR3 region has the DNA TGTGCCAGCAGTGATGGGGCAGGGCGCTTCTATGGCTACACCTTC.

The chain couples TRBV6-1 to TRBJ1-5; no definite D call. Germline V gene lookup returns CDR1 MNHNS and CDR2 SASEGT. CDR3 length: 16 residues. Between the trimmed V and J ends, which lost 0 bases and 9 bases, there was a span of 18 bases. The CDR3 DNA reads as TGTGCCAGCAGTGAAGCCCGAGTTAGCGGCGCGAGGCCCCAGCATTTT. This codes for CASSEARVSGARPQHF.